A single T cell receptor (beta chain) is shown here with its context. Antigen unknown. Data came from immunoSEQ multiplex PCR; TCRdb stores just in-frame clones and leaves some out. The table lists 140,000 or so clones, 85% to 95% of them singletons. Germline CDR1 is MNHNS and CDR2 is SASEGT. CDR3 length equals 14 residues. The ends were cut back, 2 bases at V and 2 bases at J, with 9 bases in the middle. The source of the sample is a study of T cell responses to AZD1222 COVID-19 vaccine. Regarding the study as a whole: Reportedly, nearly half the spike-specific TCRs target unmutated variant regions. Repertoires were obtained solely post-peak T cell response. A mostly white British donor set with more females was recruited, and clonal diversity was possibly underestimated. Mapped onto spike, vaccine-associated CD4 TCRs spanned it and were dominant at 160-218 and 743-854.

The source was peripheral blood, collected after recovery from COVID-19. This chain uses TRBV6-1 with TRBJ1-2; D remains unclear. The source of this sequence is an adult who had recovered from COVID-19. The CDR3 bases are TGTGCCAGCAGTGAACCGGCAAACAACTATGGCTACACCTTC. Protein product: CASSEPANNYGYTF.